The sequence of this T cell receptor (beta chain) was determined in a study of blood T cell repertoires in COVID-19. Study as a whole: Cohort 3 recovered donors had two negative PCRs, clearance, or symptom resolution.

Individuals drawn from approximately 22 US areas were about 18 to 95 years old. Per germline, CDR1 GTSNPN and CDR2 SVGIG (reference sequence). There are 16 residues in the CDR3. Trimming removed 3 bases from V and 2 bases from J; junction bases left unmatched: 8. Assay used: immunoSEQ multiplex PCR; TCRdb lists only in-frame clones, some missing. The sample holds under 300,000 clones, 88% seen once. The TCR sequence derives from an older woman in a cohort exposed to, infected with or recovered from COVID-19 (not recorded which). Sequencing was carried out using PBMCs or T cells enriched from blood (not recorded which). The gene calls are TRBV30 and TRBJ2-7; TRBD2 matches 12 bases. Here the CDR3 reads CAWRAGRTSGAYEQYF. In DNA, the CDR3 is TGTGCCTGGAGGGCGGGCAGGACTAGCGGGGCCTACGAGCAGTACTTC.